These T cell receptor beta chains were read from a single sample in a study of shared clonotypes between healthy human individuals. This table comes from immunoSEQ multiplex PCR, and its TCRdb copy is limited to in-frame clones, with some not included. The sample contains 1,100,000 or so clones, 70% to 80% of which appear only once. The specimen was memory CD4+ T cells from PBMCs. Receptors were obtained from a man aged 18 to 29 in good health. Some clones in this sample may be carry-over from other donors' samples. Both conserved end residues are part of each CDR3. Each record gives: V gene, J gene, D gene, clone size, CDR3 DNA, CDR3 protein. D genes are given only for firm matches. Some rows have no size entry. The others give once, few or many, or a class for an expanded clone.

v_gene: TRBV7-3
j_gene: TRBJ2-2
d_gene: .
abundance: .
CDR3nt: TGTGCCAGCAGCTTAACGATGGGCCGGGGCACCGGGGAGCTGTTTTTT
CDR3aa: CASSLTMGRGTGELFF

v_gene: TRBV14
j_gene: TRBJ1-5
d_gene: .
abundance: few
CDR3nt: TGTGCCAGCAGCCCTACGGTGGGTCAGCCCCAGCATTTT
CDR3aa: CASSPTVGQPQHF

v_gene: TRBV20-1
j_gene: TRBJ1-2
d_gene: .
abundance: .
CDR3nt: TGCAGTGCTGGCGACAGGCGCTACACCTTC
CDR3aa: CSAGDRRYTF

v_gene: TRBV11-3
j_gene: TRBJ1-1
d_gene: .
abundance: .
CDR3nt: TGTGCCAGCAGCTTAGGACAGAGGAACACTGAAGCTTTCTTT
CDR3aa: CASSLGQRNTEAFF

v_gene: TRBV28
j_gene: TRBJ2-7
d_gene: .
abundance: .
CDR3nt: TGTGCCAGCACCCTGAACCCTCAACACGAGCAGTACTTC
CDR3aa: CASTLNPQHEQYF

v_gene: TRBV13
j_gene: TRBJ2-5
d_gene: .
abundance: .
CDR3nt: TGTGCCAGCAGCTTAGGCGTACCCAGGGGAGGGGAGACCCAGTACTTC
CDR3aa: CASSLGVPRGGETQYF

v_gene: TRBV4-1
j_gene: TRBJ2-7
d_gene: TRBD2
abundance: .
CDR3nt: TGCGCCAGCAGCCAAGACATCGCTAGCGGGAGGTACGAGCAGTACTTC
CDR3aa: CASSQDIASGRYEQYF

v_gene: TRBV28
j_gene: TRBJ1-3
d_gene: TRBD1
abundance: .
CDR3nt: TGTGCCAGCAGTACCGGGACAGGGGACTCTGGAAACACCATATATTTT
CDR3aa: CASSTGTGDSGNTIYF

v_gene: TRBV4-1
j_gene: TRBJ2-1
d_gene: .
abundance: few
CDR3nt: TGCGCCAGCAGCCAAGGTGAGGGCCCCTACAATGAGCAGTTCTTC
CDR3aa: CASSQGEGPYNEQFF

v_gene: TRBV7-2
j_gene: TRBJ2-5
d_gene: .
abundance: .
CDR3nt: TGTGCCAGCAGCTTAGTTACGGGAGTTGAGACCCAGTACTTC
CDR3aa: CASSLVTGVETQYF

v_gene: TRBV15
j_gene: TRBJ2-1
d_gene: TRBD2
abundance: .
CDR3nt: TGTGCCACCCAGGGAGGGCGGGCCCGCTTGTGGCAGTTCTTC
CDR3aa: CATQGGRARLWQFF

v_gene: TRBV18
j_gene: TRBJ2-1
d_gene: TRBD2
abundance: .
CDR3nt: TGTGCCAGCTCACTCGAACTAGCGGCTCAGCAGTTCTTC
CDR3aa: CASSLELAAQQFF

v_gene: TRBV27
j_gene: TRBJ1-2
d_gene: TRBD1
abundance: .
CDR3nt: TGTGCCAGCAGTCCGGGGACAGGAGCTTATGGCTACACCTTC
CDR3aa: CASSPGTGAYGYTF

v_gene: TRBV6-1
j_gene: TRBJ2-3
d_gene: .
abundance: few
CDR3nt: TGTGCCAGCAGTGAAACAGGGGGAGGGCCAGCAGATACGCAGTATTTT
CDR3aa: CASSETGGGPADTQYF

v_gene: TRBV5-1
j_gene: TRBJ1-1
d_gene: TRBD1
abundance: once
CDR3nt: TGCGCCAGCAGCTTTAGAGGCGGGCGGCAGGGGGCCACTGAAGCTTTCTTT
CDR3aa: CASSFRGGRQGATEAFF

v_gene: TRBV5-1
j_gene: TRBJ2-3
d_gene: TRBD2
abundance: .
CDR3nt: TGCGCCAGCAGCCCTCAGACTAGCGGAGTGGTAGATACGCAGTATTTT
CDR3aa: CASSPQTSGVVDTQYF

v_gene: TRBV7-2
j_gene: TRBJ1-5
d_gene: .
abundance: .
CDR3nt: TGTGCCAGCAGCTTAAGTGGTCAGCTCAATCAGCCCCAGCATTTT
CDR3aa: CASSLSGQLNQPQHF

v_gene: TRBV21-1
j_gene: TRBJ2-3
d_gene: .
abundance: .
CDR3nt: TGTGCCAGCAGCAACGACGTAGGACAGAGGGGCACAGATACGCAGTATTTT
CDR3aa: CASSNDVGQRGTDTQYF

v_gene: TRBV7-9
j_gene: TRBJ1-2
d_gene: TRBD1
abundance: once
CDR3nt: TGTGCCAGCAGCCTACCCGGGACAGCCTATGGCTACACCTTC
CDR3aa: CASSLPGTAYGYTF

v_gene: TRBV7-6
j_gene: TRBJ1-2
d_gene: .
abundance: .
CDR3nt: TGTGCCAGCAGCTTACAGCCAGGGTATAACTATGGCTACACCTTC
CDR3aa: CASSLQPGYNYGYTF

v_gene: TRBV7-9
j_gene: TRBJ2-3
d_gene: .
abundance: .
CDR3nt: TGTGCCAGCAGCATCGACAGGAGCACAGATACGCAGTATTTT
CDR3aa: CASSIDRSTDTQYF

v_gene: TRBV7-6
j_gene: TRBJ2-7
d_gene: TRBD1
abundance: few
CDR3nt: TGTGCCAGCAGCTTTTACACAGGGGACGAGCAGTACTTC
CDR3aa: CASSFYTGDEQYF

v_gene: TRBV25-1
j_gene: TRBJ1-3
d_gene: TRBD1
abundance: once
CDR3nt: TGTGCCAGCAGTGTGAGACAGGGGGTGCGCTCTGGAAACACCATATATTTT
CDR3aa: CASSVRQGVRSGNTIYF

v_gene: TRBV5-4
j_gene: TRBJ2-7
d_gene: TRBD2
abundance: .
CDR3nt: TGTGCCAGCAGCTTGTCGTTAGCGGGAGGCGGTGAGCAGTACTTC
CDR3aa: CASSLSLAGGGEQYF

v_gene: TRBV18
j_gene: TRBJ1-6
d_gene: .
abundance: .
CDR3nt: TGTGCCAGCTCACAGGGAGATAATTCACCCCTCCACTTT
CDR3aa: CASSQGDNSPLHF

v_gene: TRBV29-1
j_gene: TRBJ1-5
d_gene: .
abundance: .
CDR3nt: TGCAGCGTTGCGGGCCAGTTCGATCAGCCCCAGCATTTT
CDR3aa: CSVAGQFDQPQHF

v_gene: TRBV7-2
j_gene: TRBJ2-7
d_gene: .
abundance: .
CDR3nt: TGTGCCAGCAGCCCCAACCCCTACGAGCAGTACTTC
CDR3aa: CASSPNPYEQYF

v_gene: TRBV5-1
j_gene: TRBJ1-2
d_gene: .
abundance: .
CDR3nt: TGCGCCAGCAGCTTGGTTCAGGGCGGCTATGGCTACACCTTC
CDR3aa: CASSLVQGGYGYTF

v_gene: TRBV7-9
j_gene: TRBJ1-4
d_gene: TRBD1
abundance: once
CDR3nt: TGTGCCAGCAGCCAACCGGGACAGGCGGGCGAAAAACTGTTTTTT
CDR3aa: CASSQPGQAGEKLFF

v_gene: TRBV18
j_gene: TRBJ1-3
d_gene: TRBD1
abundance: .
CDR3nt: TGTGCCAGCTCACCCGGGACAGGGTTCGGAAACACCATATATTTT
CDR3aa: CASSPGTGFGNTIYF

v_gene: TRBV5-1
j_gene: TRBJ2-6
d_gene: .
abundance: .
CDR3nt: TGCGCCAGCAGCTTGGTAGCGGCCTCTGGGGCCAACGTCCTGACTTTC
CDR3aa: CASSLVAASGANVLTF

v_gene: TRBV5-1
j_gene: TRBJ2-1
d_gene: TRBD2
abundance: .
CDR3nt: TGCGCCAGCAGCACCGCCGGGACTAGCGGCTTTTTGAATGAGCAGTTCTTC
CDR3aa: CASSTAGTSGFLNEQFF

v_gene: TRBV29-1
j_gene: TRBJ1-4
d_gene: .
abundance: .
CDR3nt: TGCAGCGTTGAAGATCTAGGAGGGGTTAATGAAAAACTGTTTTTT
CDR3aa: CSVEDLGGVNEKLFF

v_gene: TRBV5-1
j_gene: TRBJ1-1
d_gene: .
abundance: .
CDR3nt: TGCGCCAGCAGCCCTGGACACCAGAACACTGAAGCTTTCTTT
CDR3aa: CASSPGHQNTEAFF

v_gene: TRBV10-2
j_gene: TRBJ2-7
d_gene: .
abundance: .
CDR3nt: TGCGCCAGCAGTGAGTCGATAGGAGGCTGGCAAGAGCAGTACTTC
CDR3aa: CASSESIGGWQEQYF

v_gene: TRBV30
j_gene: TRBJ2-7
d_gene: .
abundance: once
CDR3nt: TGTGCCTGGAGTGCAAGAGGGTATGAGCAGTACTTC
CDR3aa: CAWSARGYEQYF

v_gene: TRBV2
j_gene: TRBJ1-3
d_gene: .
abundance: few
CDR3nt: TGTGCCAGCAGTGTTGGGCTGTACTCTGGAAACACCATATATTTT
CDR3aa: CASSVGLYSGNTIYF

v_gene: TRBV2
j_gene: TRBJ1-2
d_gene: .
abundance: .
CDR3nt: TGTGCCAGCAGTGAAGCAGGAGGCTACACCTTC
CDR3aa: CASSEAGGYTF

v_gene: TRBV6-1
j_gene: TRBJ2-3
d_gene: TRBD1
abundance: .
CDR3nt: TGTGCCAGCAAGAAGGGGGCTTTGAGCACAGATACGCAGTATTTT
CDR3aa: CASKKGALSTDTQYF

v_gene: TRBV7-2
j_gene: TRBJ2-1
d_gene: .
abundance: .
CDR3nt: TGTGCCAGCAGCTTAGTACGAATTGAGCAGTTCTTC
CDR3aa: CASSLVRIEQFF

v_gene: TRBV27
j_gene: TRBJ1-2
d_gene: .
abundance: few
CDR3nt: TGTGCCAGCAGTTTTGGGGCCCTTTATGGCTACACCTTC
CDR3aa: CASSFGALYGYTF

v_gene: TRBV11-2
j_gene: TRBJ2-3
d_gene: TRBD2
abundance: once
CDR3nt: TGTGCCAGCAGCTTAGATGGGACTAGCGGAGATACGCAGTATTTT
CDR3aa: CASSLDGTSGDTQYF

v_gene: TRBV6-1
j_gene: TRBJ2-7
d_gene: .
abundance: once
CDR3nt: TGTGCCAGCAGTGTTGCTCTTTTAACCTACGAGCAGTACTTC
CDR3aa: CASSVALLTYEQYF

v_gene: TRBV28
j_gene: TRBJ1-1
d_gene: .
abundance: .
CDR3nt: TGTGCCAGCAGGCAGGGGAGGGGGAACACTGAAGCTTTCTTT
CDR3aa: CASRQGRGNTEAFF

v_gene: TRBV6-6
j_gene: TRBJ1-2
d_gene: .
abundance: .
CDR3nt: TGTGCCAGCAGTTACTCGATACGGGGAGATTATGGCTACACCTTC
CDR3aa: CASSYSIRGDYGYTF

v_gene: TRBV5-1
j_gene: TRBJ2-1
d_gene: TRBD2
abundance: once
CDR3nt: TGCGCCAGCAGCTCGACTAGCGGTCTCTCCTACAATGAGCAGTTCTTC
CDR3aa: CASSSTSGLSYNEQFF

v_gene: TRBV18
j_gene: TRBJ2-1
d_gene: .
abundance: .
CDR3nt: TGTGCCAGCTCACCAACGTGGGCCTCCGAGAATGAGCAGTTCTTC
CDR3aa: CASSPTWASENEQFF

v_gene: TRBV30
j_gene: TRBJ2-1
d_gene: TRBD2
abundance: .
CDR3nt: TGTGCCTGGAGTGCTGCTAGCGGGAGAGGCCGGGGATTCTTC
CDR3aa: CAWSAASGRGRGFF

v_gene: TRBV30
j_gene: TRBJ1-3
d_gene: .
abundance: .
CDR3nt: TGTGCCTGGAGTGTCGGGTGGGGAGATGGAAACACCATATATTTT
CDR3aa: CAWSVGWGDGNTIYF

v_gene: TRBV15
j_gene: TRBJ2-4
d_gene: TRBD1
abundance: .
CDR3nt: TGTGCCACCAGCAGAGATCCCCAGGGGGCGGCCAAAAACATTCAGTACTTC
CDR3aa: CATSRDPQGAAKNIQYF